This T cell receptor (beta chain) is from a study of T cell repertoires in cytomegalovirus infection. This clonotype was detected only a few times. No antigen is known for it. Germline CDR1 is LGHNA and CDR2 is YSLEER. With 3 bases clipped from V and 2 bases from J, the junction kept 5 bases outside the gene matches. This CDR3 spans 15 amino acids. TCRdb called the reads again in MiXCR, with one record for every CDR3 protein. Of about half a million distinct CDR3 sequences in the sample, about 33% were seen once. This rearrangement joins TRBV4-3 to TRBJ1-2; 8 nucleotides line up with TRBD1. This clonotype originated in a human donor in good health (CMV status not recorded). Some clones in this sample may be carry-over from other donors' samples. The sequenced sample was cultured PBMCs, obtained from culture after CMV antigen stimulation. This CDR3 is CASSQADRGNYGYTF. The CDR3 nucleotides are TGCGCCAGCAGCCAGGCAGACAGGGGAAACTATGGCTACACCTTC.